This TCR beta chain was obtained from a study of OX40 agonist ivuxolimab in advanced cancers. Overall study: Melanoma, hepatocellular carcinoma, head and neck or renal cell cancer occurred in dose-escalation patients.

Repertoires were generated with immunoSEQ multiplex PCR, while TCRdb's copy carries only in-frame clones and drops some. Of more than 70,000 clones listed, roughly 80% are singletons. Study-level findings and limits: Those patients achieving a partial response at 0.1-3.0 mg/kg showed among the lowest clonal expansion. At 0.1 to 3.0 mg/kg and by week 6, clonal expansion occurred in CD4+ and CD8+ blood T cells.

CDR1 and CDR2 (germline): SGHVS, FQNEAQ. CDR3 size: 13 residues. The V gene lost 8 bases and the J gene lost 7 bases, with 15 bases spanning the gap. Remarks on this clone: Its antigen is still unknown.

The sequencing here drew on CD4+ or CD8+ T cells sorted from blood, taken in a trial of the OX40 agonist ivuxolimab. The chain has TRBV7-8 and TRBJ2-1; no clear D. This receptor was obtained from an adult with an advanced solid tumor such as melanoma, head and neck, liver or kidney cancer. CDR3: CASSQIRKNEQFF. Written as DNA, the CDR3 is TGTGCCAGCTCCCAAATTAGGAAGAATGAGCAGTTCTTC.